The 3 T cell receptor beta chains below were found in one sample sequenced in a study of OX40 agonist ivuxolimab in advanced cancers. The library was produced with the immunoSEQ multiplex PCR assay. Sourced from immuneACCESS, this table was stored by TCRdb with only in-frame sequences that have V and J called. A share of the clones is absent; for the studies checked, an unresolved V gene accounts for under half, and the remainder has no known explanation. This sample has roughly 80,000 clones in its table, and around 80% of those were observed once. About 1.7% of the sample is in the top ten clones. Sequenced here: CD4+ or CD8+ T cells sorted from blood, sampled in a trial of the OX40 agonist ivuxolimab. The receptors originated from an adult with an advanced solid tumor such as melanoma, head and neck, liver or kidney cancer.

CDR3 amino acids: CASSSDRVGETQYF. In DNA form, the CDR3 reads TGCGCCAGCAGCTCGGACAGGGTCGGAGAGACCCAGTACTTC. The rearrangement uses TRBV5-1 and TRBJ2-5; 8 positions agree with TRBD1. The CDR3 has 14 amino acids. V trimming: 3 bases; J trimming: 4 bases; junction bases outside the gene matches: 5. Germline CDR1 reads SGHRS; CDR2 reads YFSETQ.

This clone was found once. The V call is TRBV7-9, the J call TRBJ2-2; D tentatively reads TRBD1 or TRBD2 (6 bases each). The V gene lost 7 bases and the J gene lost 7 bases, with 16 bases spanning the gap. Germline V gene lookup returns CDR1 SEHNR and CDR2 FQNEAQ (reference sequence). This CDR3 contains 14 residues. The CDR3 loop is CASNYIRGGGELFF. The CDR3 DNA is TGTGCCAGCAACTATATCAGGGGAGGCGGGGAGCTGTTTTTT.

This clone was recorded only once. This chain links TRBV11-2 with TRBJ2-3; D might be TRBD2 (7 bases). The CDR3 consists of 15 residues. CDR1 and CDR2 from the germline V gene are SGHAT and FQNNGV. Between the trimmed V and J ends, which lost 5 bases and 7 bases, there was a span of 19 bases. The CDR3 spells CASSPPGLGDNTQYF. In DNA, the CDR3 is TGTGCCAGCAGCCCCCCCGGACTAGGGGACAATACGCAGTATTTT.